This TCR beta chain was sequenced for a study of OX40 agonist ivuxolimab in advanced cancers. About the full investigation: Ivuxolimab was an agonistic, fully human IgG2 monoclonal antibody directed against OX40 (CD134), a costimulatory receptor. Among the 52 dose-escalation patients, around 19 had hepatocellular carcinoma, roughly 15 melanoma, 9 renal cell carcinoma and 9 head and neck cancer. The monotherapy dose-escalation portion (N ≈ 52 patients) of the phase I ivuxolimab trial is reported in the paper. Patients were allowed to have had prior anti-PD-1, anti-PD-L1 or anti-CTLA-4 therapy, and roughly 40% of the dose-escalation patients had been treated with checkpoint inhibitors. Partial responses occurred in three dose-escalation patients, of whom one had hepatocellular carcinoma and two had cutaneous melanoma. Peripheral TCRbeta sequencing was intended to test whether TCR sequence diversity was altered and clonal T-cell expansion was caused by ivuxolimab. The dose-escalation cohort was over 70% male with a mean age of roughly 62 years, ranging from roughly 20 to 85. Intravenous ivuxolimab was administered to patients every 2 weeks at six dose levels: 0.01, 0.1, 0.3, 1.5, 3 and 10 mg/kg. On the study overall, not on this receptor specifically: Low levels of normalized T-cell clonal expansion were also seen in some patients who did not respond. The antigen specificity of the clonally expanded peripheral T cells was not determined. At doses of 0.1 to 3.0 mg/kg, clonal expansion of both CD4+ and CD8+ blood T cells was observed from baseline to week 6. On average, CD8+ T cells showed more expanded clones than CD4+ T cells after ivuxolimab. In the 0.1-3.0 mg/kg groups, partial responders were among the patients with the lowest normalized peripheral clonal expansion, particularly in CD8+ T cells.

CDR1 and CDR2, per the germline V gene, are LGHNA and YSLEER. From the cysteine through the phenylalanine, the CDR3 covers 18 amino acids. Only the CDR3 region is kept as DNA, spanning 54 bases read in frame from base 1. Relative to germline, V is missing 4 bases and J is missing 0 bases, with 9 bases of the junction outside any gene match. In this sample, this clone turned up a few times. Its antigen has not been determined. Base quality data are lacking; no much larger clone is found one base away. To sequence the TCRbeta CDR3 region, genomic DNA was isolated from the sorted cells. The immunoSEQ Assay was used for sequencing of TCRbeta CDR3 regions. TCRdb holds this immuneACCESS table with in-frame rearrangements only. Some clones are missing; in checked studies, unresolved V genes explain under half, and the rest has no known cause. The sample records 75,000 to 95,000 clones, approximately 85% of which are singletons. Roughly 3.1% of the sample is in the top ten clones.

The trial excluded patients who had a history of autoimmune disease or were on systemic immunosuppression. Peripheral blood for TCR sequencing was drawn from every dose cohort at baseline, at cycle 4 day 1 and at cycle 7 day 1. Samples came from an open-label, multicenter, first-in-human phase I dose-escalation trial of ivuxolimab. Adults with locally advanced or metastatic melanoma, renal cell carcinoma, hepatocellular carcinoma or head and neck squamous cell carcinoma were enrolled in the trial. Before TCR sequencing, CD4+ T cells and CD8+ T cells were sorted from peripheral blood as separate populations.

This sequence was found in an adult with an advanced solid tumor such as melanoma, head and neck, liver or kidney cancer. The chain is made from TRBV4-3 and TRBJ2-7, and TRBD2 aligns with 13 junction nucleotides. The sample was CD4+ or CD8+ T cells sorted from blood, taken in a trial of the OX40 agonist ivuxolimab. Read as DNA, the sequence is TGCGCCAGCAGCCGAGGACTAGCGGGAGCACGCGACTCCTACGAGCAGTACTTC. Its amino acids are CASSRGLAGARDSYEQYF.